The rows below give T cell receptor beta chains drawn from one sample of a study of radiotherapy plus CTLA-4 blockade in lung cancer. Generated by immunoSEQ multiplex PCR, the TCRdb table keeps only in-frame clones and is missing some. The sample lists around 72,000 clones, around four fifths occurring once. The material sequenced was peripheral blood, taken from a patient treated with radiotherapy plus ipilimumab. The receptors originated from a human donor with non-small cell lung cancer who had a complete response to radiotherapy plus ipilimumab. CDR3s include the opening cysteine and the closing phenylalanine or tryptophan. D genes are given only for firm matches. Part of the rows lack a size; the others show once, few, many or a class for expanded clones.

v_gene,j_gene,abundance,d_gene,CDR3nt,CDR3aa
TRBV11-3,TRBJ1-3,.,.,TGTGCCAGCAGTACAAGGGGGGATTCTGGAAACACCATATATTTT,CASSTRGDSGNTIYF
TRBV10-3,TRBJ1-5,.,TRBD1,TGTGCCACTCAGGGGGAAGAAGGTCAGCCCCAGCATTTT,CATQGEEGQPQHF
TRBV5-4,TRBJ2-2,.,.,TGTGCCAGCAGCGCGGGACAGTCGGAGGCCGGGGAGCTGTTTTTT,CASSAGQSEAGELFF
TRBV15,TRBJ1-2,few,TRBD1,TGTGCCACCAGCAGCCTCCCCGGGACAGGGAACTATGGCTACACCTTC,CATSSLPGTGNYGYTF
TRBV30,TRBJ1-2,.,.,TGTGCCTGGAGCGTAGTTCGGGGGATCAGGGGCTACACCTTC,CAWSVVRGIRGYTF
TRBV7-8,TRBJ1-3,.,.,TGTGCCAGCAGCTTAAATCCGCAAAACACCATATATTTT,CASSLNPQNTIYF
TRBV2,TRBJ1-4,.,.,TGTGCCAGCAGTGAAGGAAACAGGGTAACTAATGAAAAACTGTTTTTT,CASSEGNRVTNEKLFF
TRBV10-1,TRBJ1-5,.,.,TGCGCCAGCAGTGAGAATAGCAATCAGCCCCAGCATTTT,CASSENSNQPQHF
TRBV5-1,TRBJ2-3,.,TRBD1,TGCGCCAGCAGCATAGACAGGGTGAGCACAGATACGCAGTATTTT,CASSIDRVSTDTQYF
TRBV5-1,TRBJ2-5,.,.,TGCGCCAGCAGCTTGATTGGGCGAAAGGAGACCCAGTACTTC,CASSLIGRKETQYF
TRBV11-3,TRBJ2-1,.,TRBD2,TGTGCCAGCAGCTTAGATTCTAGACTAGCGGGGGGGCGAGAGCAGTTCTTC,CASSLDSRLAGGREQFF
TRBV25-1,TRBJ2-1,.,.,TGTGCCAGCAGTGCCCCCGGACGGTATGAGCAGTTCTTC,CASSAPGRYEQFF
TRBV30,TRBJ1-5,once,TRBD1,TGTGCCTGGAGTGCCGGGACAGGGGTGTTCAGGGGCAATCAGCCCCAGCATTTT,CAWSAGTGVFRGNQPQHF
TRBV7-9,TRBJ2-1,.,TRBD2,TGTGCCAGCAGAAACGGGCGGGAGAGCAATGAGCAGTTCTTC,CASRNGRESNEQFF
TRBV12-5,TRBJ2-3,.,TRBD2,TGTGCTAGTTGGTGGCGGGAGGGCCCGGAAGATACGCAGTATTTT,CASWWREGPEDTQYF
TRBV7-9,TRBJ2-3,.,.,TGTGCCAGCAGCTTCTCATTCCGGAATCAGGGGTTGCTGCAGTATTTT,CASSFSFRNQGLLQYF
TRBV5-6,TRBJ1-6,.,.,TGTGCCAGCAGCTTGGGGCCAGGCGAGTATGGATCACCCCTCCACTTT,CASSLGPGEYGSPLHF
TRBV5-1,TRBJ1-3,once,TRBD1,TGCGCCAGCAGTTCCGGGACAGGGGGTTCCTCTGGAAACACCATATATTTT,CASSSGTGGSSGNTIYF
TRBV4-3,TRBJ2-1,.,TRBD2,TGCGCCAGCAGCCAAGAGCCCAGCGGGAGGGCCCACGAGCAGTTCTTC,CASSQEPSGRAHEQFF
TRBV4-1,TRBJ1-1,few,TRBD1,TGCGCCAGCAGCCAAGATCCCCGGGACAGGGGGCCCACTGAAGCTTTCTTT,CASSQDPRDRGPTEAFF
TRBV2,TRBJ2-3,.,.,TGTGCCAGCACCCTCGACACAGATACGCAGTATTTT,CASTLDTDTQYF
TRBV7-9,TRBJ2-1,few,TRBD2,TGTGCCAGCAGCGCGAGCGGGAGGGGGTCCTACAATGAGCAGTTCTTC,CASSASGRGSYNEQFF
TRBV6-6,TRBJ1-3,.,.,TGTGCCAGCAGTTATGAGACAGGTTCTGGAAACACCATATATTTT,CASSYETGSGNTIYF
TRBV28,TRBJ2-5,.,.,TGTGCCAGCAGACTCCTAGCGCAAGAGACCCAGTACTTC,CASRLLAQETQYF
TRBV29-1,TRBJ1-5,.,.,TGCAGCGTTGTAGCCCGAGGGGGGCAGCCCCAGCATTTT,CSVVARGGQPQHF
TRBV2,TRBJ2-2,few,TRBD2,TGTGCCAGCACCGGGGGGGCCGCGAACACCGGGGAGCTGTTTTTT,CASTGGAANTGELFF
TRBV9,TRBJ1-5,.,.,TGTGCCAGCAGCGAGGGACCAGGGCGCAATCAGCCCCAGCATTTT,CASSEGPGRNQPQHF
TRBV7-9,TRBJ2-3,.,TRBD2,TGTGCCAGCAGCCCCAACCAGGGCGGGGGGGCCACAGATACGCAGTATTTT,CASSPNQGGGATDTQYF
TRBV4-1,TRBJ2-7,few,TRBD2,TGCGCCAGCAGCGATAACCTCCTAGCGGGCAGGGGTTACGAGCAGTACTTC,CASSDNLLAGRGYEQYF
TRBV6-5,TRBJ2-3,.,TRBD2,TGTGCCAGCAGTTACCTGCTAGCGGGGGGGGATACGCAGTATTTT,CASSYLLAGGDTQYF
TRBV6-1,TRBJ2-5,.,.,TGTGCCAGCAGTGAAGACGGGGTGGGGAACCAAGAGACCCAGTACTTC,CASSEDGVGNQETQYF
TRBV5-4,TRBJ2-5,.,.,TGTGCCAGCAGCTTGACGGCAGGGTCTGGAGAGACCCAGTACTTC,CASSLTAGSGETQYF
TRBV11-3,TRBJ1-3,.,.,TGTGCCAGCAGCTTCGGGGGAGAACTCTCTGGAAACACCATATATTTT,CASSFGGELSGNTIYF
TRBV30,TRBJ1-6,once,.,TGTGCCTGGGGTTCTTTTACCCTCCACTTT,CAWGSFTLHF
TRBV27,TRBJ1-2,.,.,TGTGCCAGCAGCGACAGACCCCTCTATGGCTACACCTTC,CASSDRPLYGYTF
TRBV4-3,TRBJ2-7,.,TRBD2,TGCGCCAGCAGCCACCTAGCGGGGGAAGTTTACGAGCAGTACTTC,CASSHLAGEVYEQYF
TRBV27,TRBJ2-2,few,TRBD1,TGTGCCAGCAGTTTGGAGACAGGGTTCGCCACCGGGGAGCTGTTTTTT,CASSLETGFATGELFF
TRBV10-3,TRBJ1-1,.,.,TGTGCCATCAGTGAAAGGGTAGACACTGAAGCTTTCTTT,CAISERVDTEAFF
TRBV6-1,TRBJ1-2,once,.,TGTGCCAGCACCACGGCCATTCTCGGGACCTATGGCTACACCTTC,CASTTAILGTYGYTF
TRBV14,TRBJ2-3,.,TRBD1,TGTGCCAGCAGCCAAGCAGGGGGCGGCTTCACAGATACGCAGTATTTT,CASSQAGGGFTDTQYF
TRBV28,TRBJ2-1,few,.,TGTGCCAGCAGCTCCTTACGGGAGCAGTTCTTC,CASSSLREQFF
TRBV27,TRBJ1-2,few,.,TGTGCCAGCAGTCCGCACCGGGACAACAACTATGGCTACACCTTC,CASSPHRDNNYGYTF
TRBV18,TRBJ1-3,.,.,TGTGCCAGCTCCACCTCCGCCGGGGGGGCTGGAAACACCATATATTTT,CASSTSAGGAGNTIYF
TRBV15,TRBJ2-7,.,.,TGTGCCACCAGCAGAGATTGGTCCCCCAAGGCCGAGCAGTACTTC,CATSRDWSPKAEQYF
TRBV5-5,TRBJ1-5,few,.,TGTGCCAGCAGCTTTGGGGGGGCGCGTGGCAATCAGCCCCAGCATTTT,CASSFGGARGNQPQHF
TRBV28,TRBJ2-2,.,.,TGTGCCAGCAGTGCTGTATCCGGGGTACGGAACACCGGGGAGCTGTTTTTT,CASSAVSGVRNTGELFF
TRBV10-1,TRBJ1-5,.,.,TGCGCCAGCAGTGCCAGTATCAATCAGCCCCAGCATTTT,CASSASINQPQHF
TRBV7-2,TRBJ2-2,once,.,TGTGCCAGCAGCTTAGTGACAGGGAGGAGCACCGGGGAGCTGTTTTTT,CASSLVTGRSTGELFF
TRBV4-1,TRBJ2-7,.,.,TGCGCCAGCAGCCTCGGGGCCATGAGCTCCTACGAGCAGTACTTC,CASSLGAMSSYEQYF
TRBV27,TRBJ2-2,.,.,TGTGCCAGCAGTTACCGGGGTACGAACACCGGGGAGCTGTTTTTT,CASSYRGTNTGELFF
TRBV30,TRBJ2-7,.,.,TGTGCCTGGAGTGCAGGACAAACCGTACAGTACTTC,CAWSAGQTVQYF
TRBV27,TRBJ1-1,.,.,TGTGCCAGCAGATTTCAGGGTGGAACTGAAGCTTTCTTT,CASRFQGGTEAFF
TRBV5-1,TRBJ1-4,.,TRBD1,TGCGCCAGCAGCCCGGGACAGCCCCTTGAAAAACTGTTTTTT,CASSPGQPLEKLFF